This TCR beta chain was found in a study of cytomegalovirus exposure and HLA in healthy donors. Whole-study results and caveats: Across all donors, roughly uniform sequencing depth was an assumption of the presence/absence analyses.

Vbeta (60) and Jbeta (13) primers were used in the PCR. Sequencing was performed with immunoSEQ multiplex PCR; in TCRdb, only in-frame clones are kept and a portion is missing. The sample includes 100,000 or so clones, approximately 14% of them seen just once. With respect to this clone: The antigen remains unidentified.

CDR3 length: 14 amino acids. Germline CDR1 and CDR2: MDHEN and SYDVKM. J lost 5 bases, V lost 11 bases, and 12 bases had no gene match. The sample comprised PBMCs. The rearrangement links TRBV28 to TRBJ2-1; TRBD2 agrees at 7 bases. The clonotype originates from a female donor in good health and CMV-seronegative. Here the CDR3 reads CAAGPGTTNNEQFF. The CDR3 DNA is TGTGCCGCCGGGCCCGGGACTACAAACAATGAGCAGTTCTTC.